Below, 9 T cell receptor beta chains from the same sample are listed, as sequenced in a study of cytomegalovirus exposure and HLA in healthy donors. Both 60 Vbeta primers and 13 Jbeta primers went into the PCR. The table came from immunoSEQ multiplex PCR; TCRdb's copy has only in-frame clones and leaves some out. Here the sample spans 140,000 to 150,000 clones, approximately 85% being singletons. The sample was PBMCs. These receptors came from a woman aged 40 to 55 in good health and CMV-seronegative.

The chain joins TRBV2 to TRBJ2-1; 10 nucleotides match TRBD1. In germline, CDR1 is SNHLY, CDR2 FYNNEI. J lost 6 bases, V lost 4 bases, and 3 bases had no gene match. The CDR3 is 14 residues long. CDR3: CASSGQGAINEQFF. For the CDR3, the DNA is TGTGCCAGCAGTGGACAGGGGGCAATCAATGAGCAGTTCTTC.

The V call is TRBV19, the J call TRBJ1-5; D remains unclear. The V end was cut by 3 bases, the J end by 1 base, with 10 bases between. Germline V gene sequence: CDR1 LNHDA, CDR2 SQIVND (reference sequence). The CDR3 totals 15 residues. The CDR3 loop is CASSIENRSNQPQHF. CDR3 nucleotide sequence: TGTGCCAGTAGTATTGAGAATAGAAGCAATCAGCCCCAGCATTTT.

This clone came up once. The chain has TRBV11-3 and TRBJ2-3, with 7 bases matching TRBD1. Looked up from germline, CDR1 is SGHNT and CDR2 is YENEEA. The V gene end was trimmed by 4 bases and the J gene end by 5 bases; junction bases not matched to a gene: 6. The CDR3 runs to 14 residues. The CDR3 spells CASSSGQVRDTQYF. The CDR3 nucleotides are TGTGCCAGCAGCTCAGGACAGGTCAGAGATACGCAGTATTTT. Complete variable domain (other parts from reference TRBV11-3 and TRBJ2-3): EAGVVQSPRYKIIEKKQPVAFWCNPISGHNTLYWYLQNLGQGPELLIRYENEEAVDDSQLPKDRFSAERLKGVDSTLKIQPAELGDSAVYLCASSSGQVRDTQYFGPGTRLTVL.

This sequence joins TRBV10-2 and TRBJ2-7; D unclear. V lost 3 bases to trimming and J lost 5 bases, with 14 bases between them. CDR1 is WSHSY and CDR2 is SAAADI in the germline V gene. CDR3 length equals 14 residues. CDR3 nucleotide sequence: TGCGCCAGCAGTGATTCACAGCTCCCCGACGAGCAGTACTTC. Translated, it gives CASSDSQLPDEQYF.

The rearrangement links TRBV5-1 to TRBJ2-1; 7 nucleotides align to TRBD1. The CDR3 is 15 residues long. Germline CDR1 reads SGHRS; CDR2 reads YFSETQ. V shed 8 bases, J shed 2 bases, and the junction held 10 bases outside the gene matches. CDR3 DNA: TGCGCCAGTACTTCGACAGGGTCAGCCTACAATGAGCAGTTCTTC. Its translation: CASTSTGSAYNEQFF.

The chain links TRBV5-1 to TRBJ2-5, with a tentative D call TRBD1 (6 bases). From germline, CDR1 is SGHRS and CDR2 YFSETQ. The CDR3 covers 14 residues. The V and J ends lost 1 base and 3 bases respectively, with 10 bases between them. The CDR3 nucleotides are TGCGCCAGCAGCTTGCAGGGGATCGAAGAGACCCAGTACTTC. Protein sequence: CASSLQGIEETQYF.

A single count supports this clone. V is TRBV7-9 and J is TRBJ2-6; D is ambiguous. V lost 2 bases and J 3 bases, leaving 5 bases between the germline ends. Germline loops: CDR1 SEHNR, CDR2 FQNEAQ (reference sequence). The CDR3 is 14 amino acids. This CDR3 reads CASSLHGGANVLTF. The CDR3 coding sequence is TGTGCCAGCAGCTTACACGGTGGGGCCAACGTCCTGACTTTC.

The chain combines TRBV5-6 with TRBJ2-1, with a tentative D call TRBD1 (5 bases). V lost 0 bases, J lost 7 bases, and 11 bases lay in between. CDR1 is SGHDT, CDR2 YYEEEE, per germline. The CDR3 spans 14 residues. CDR3 in DNA: TGTGCCAGCAGCTTGGGGGGCCTTGGGAATGAGCAGTTCTTC. Translating gives CASSLGGLGNEQFF.

The genes are TRBV6-1 and TRBJ1-5, with 9 bases that match TRBD1. Trimming took 6 bases from V and 7 from J; bases not matched to a gene: 7. Germline V gives CDR1 MNHNS, CDR2 SASEGT. This CDR3 comprises 14 residues. CDR3 nucleotide sequence: TGTGCCAGCAGCCTGAAACAGGGGGCCCAGCCCCAGCATTTT. It encodes CASSLKQGAQPQHF.